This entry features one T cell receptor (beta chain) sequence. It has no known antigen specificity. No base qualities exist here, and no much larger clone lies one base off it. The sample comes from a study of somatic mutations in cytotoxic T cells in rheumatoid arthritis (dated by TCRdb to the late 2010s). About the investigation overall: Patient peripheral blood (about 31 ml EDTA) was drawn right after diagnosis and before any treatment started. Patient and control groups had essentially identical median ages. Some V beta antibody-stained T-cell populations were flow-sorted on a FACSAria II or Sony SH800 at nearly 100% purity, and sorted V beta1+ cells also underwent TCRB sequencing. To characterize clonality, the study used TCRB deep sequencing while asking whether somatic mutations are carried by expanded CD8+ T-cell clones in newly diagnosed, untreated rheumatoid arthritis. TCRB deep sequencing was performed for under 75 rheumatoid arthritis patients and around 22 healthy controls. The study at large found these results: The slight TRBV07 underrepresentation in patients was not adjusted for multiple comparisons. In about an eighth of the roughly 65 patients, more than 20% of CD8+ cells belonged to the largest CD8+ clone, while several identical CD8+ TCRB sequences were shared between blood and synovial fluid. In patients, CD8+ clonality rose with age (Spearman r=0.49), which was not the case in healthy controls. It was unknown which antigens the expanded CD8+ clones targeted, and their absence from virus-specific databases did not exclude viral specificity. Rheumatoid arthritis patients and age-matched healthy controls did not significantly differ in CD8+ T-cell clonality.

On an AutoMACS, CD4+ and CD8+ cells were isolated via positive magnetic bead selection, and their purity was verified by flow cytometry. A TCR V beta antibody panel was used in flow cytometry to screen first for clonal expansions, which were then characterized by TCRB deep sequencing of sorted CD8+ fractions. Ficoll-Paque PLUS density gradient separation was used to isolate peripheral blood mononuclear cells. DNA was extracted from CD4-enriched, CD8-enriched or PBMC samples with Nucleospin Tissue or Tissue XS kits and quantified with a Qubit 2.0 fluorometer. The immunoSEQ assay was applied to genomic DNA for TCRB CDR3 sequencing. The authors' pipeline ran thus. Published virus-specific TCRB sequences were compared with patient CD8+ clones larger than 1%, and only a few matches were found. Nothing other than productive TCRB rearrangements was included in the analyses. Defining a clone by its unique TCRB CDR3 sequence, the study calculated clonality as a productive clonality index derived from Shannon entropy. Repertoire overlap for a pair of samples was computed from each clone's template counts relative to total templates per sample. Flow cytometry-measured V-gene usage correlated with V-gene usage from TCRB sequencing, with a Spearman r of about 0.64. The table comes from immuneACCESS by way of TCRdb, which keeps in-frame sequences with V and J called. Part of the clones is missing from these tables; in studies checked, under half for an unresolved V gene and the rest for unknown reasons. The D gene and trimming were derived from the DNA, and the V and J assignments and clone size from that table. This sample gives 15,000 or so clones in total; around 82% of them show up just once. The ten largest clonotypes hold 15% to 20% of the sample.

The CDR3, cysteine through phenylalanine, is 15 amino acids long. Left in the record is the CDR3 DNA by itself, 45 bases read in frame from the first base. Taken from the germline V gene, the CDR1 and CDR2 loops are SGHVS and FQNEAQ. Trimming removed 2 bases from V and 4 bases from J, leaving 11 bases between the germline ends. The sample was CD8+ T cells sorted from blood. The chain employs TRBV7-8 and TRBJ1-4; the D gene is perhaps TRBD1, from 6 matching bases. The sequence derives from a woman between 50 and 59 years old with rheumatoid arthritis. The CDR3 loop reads CASSLRGGSNEKLFF. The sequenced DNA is TGTGCCAGCAGCTTACGGGGGGGCAGTAATGAAAAACTGTTTTTT.